One and the same sample provided the 31 T cell receptor beta chains below, sequenced in a study of shared clonotypes between healthy human individuals. Positive CCR7 selection of CD45RO-negative cells yielded the naive CD8 cells, and terminally differentiated effector memory CD45RA+ cells were excluded. Generated by immunoSEQ multiplex PCR, the TCRdb table keeps only in-frame clones and is missing some. The sample yields approximately 2,200,000 clones, about 93% seen once. Sequenced material: naive CD8+ T cells from PBMCs. Source of these receptors: a man younger than 30 in good health. Some clones in this sample may be carry-over from other donors' samples.

V is TRBV28 and J is TRBJ2-7, with 8 positions matching TRBD1. Germline-derived CDR1 and CDR2 are MDHEN and SYDVKM. This CDR3 contains 18 residues. Trimming cost V 5 bases and J 5 bases; bases outside gene matches: 20. The chain's CDR3 is CASSPSRAGGGWVHEQYF. The CDR3 nucleotides are TGTGCCAGCAGTCCAAGTAGGGCAGGGGGCGGGTGGGTTCACGAGCAGTACTTC.

The chain joins TRBV7-6 to TRBJ2-7; tentative D call: TRBD2 (5 bases). V lost 4 bases, J lost 7 bases, and 14 bases lay in between. The CDR3 covers 13 residues. Germline CDR1 and CDR2: SGHVS and FNYEAQ. The CDR3 DNA sequence: TGTGCCAGCAGCTCTTCTAGCATCAGGGAGCAGTACTTC. Its protein product is CASSSSSIREQYF.

V and J are TRBV5-1 and TRBJ1-1; 8 bases are shared with TRBD1. The CDR3 runs 15 residues. Unmatched junction bases numbered 10, after V lost 4 bases and J lost 5 bases. Looked up from germline, CDR1 is SGHRS and CDR2 is YFSETQ. Written as DNA, the CDR3 is TGCGCCAGCAGCACCTGGACAGGGAGTAATACTGAAGCTTTCTTT. Amino acid sequence: CASSTWTGSNTEAFF.

V is TRBV27 and J is TRBJ2-7, with a possible D match to TRBD2 (6 bases). This CDR3 contains 15 residues. Trimming took 6 bases from V and 5 from J, leaving 20 bases between them. The germline V gene has CDR1 MNHEY and CDR2 SMNVEV (reference sequence). The CDR3 DNA reads as TGTGCCAGCAGCCCACCTGTCAGGGACTTCCACGAGCAGTACTTC. It translates to CASSPPVRDFHEQYF.

A single count supports this clone. The genes are TRBV5-6 and TRBJ1-5, with 11 nucleotides matching TRBD1. This CDR3 region has 14 residues. Losses at the gene ends were 3 bases for V and 5 bases for J; bases not matched to a gene: 1. The germline V gene encodes CDR1 SGHDT and CDR2 YYEEEE. The CDR3 DNA reads TGTGCCAGCAGCTGGGACAGGGGGTATCAGCCCCAGCATTTT. Encoded protein: CASSWDRGYQPQHF. Filled out from reference TRBV5-6 and TRBJ1-5, the complete variable domain reads DAGVTQSPTHLIKTRGQQVTLRCSPKSGHDTVSWYQQALGQGPQFIFQYYEEEERQRGNFPDRFSGHQFPNYSSELNVNALLLGDSALYLCASSWDRGYQPQHFGDGTRLSIL.

The chain employs TRBV6-4 and TRBJ2-7; 7 bases are shared with TRBD2. J gave up 0 bases and V 3 bases, and 5 bases lay outside the gene matches. The CDR3 is 15 amino acids. The germline gives CDR1 MRHNA, CDR2 SNTAGT. The CDR3 DNA follows: TGTGCCAGCAGTGATAGGACTAGATGCTCCTACGAGCAGTACTTC. Translating gives CASSDRTRCSYEQYF.

This clone was seen a single time. The rearrangement joins TRBV28 to TRBJ2-2, with TRBD1 as a possible D gene (5 bases). There are 17 residues in the CDR3. Germline V gives CDR1 MDHEN, CDR2 SYDVKM. Trimming shortened V by 6 bases and J by 3 bases, and 20 bases separated the two germline ends. CDR3 amino acids: CASRSFRRRVDTGELFF. CDR3 sequence (DNA): TGTGCCAGCAGAAGTTTTCGTCGCAGGGTGGACACCGGGGAGCTGTTTTTT.

The chain combines TRBV5-1 with TRBJ2-7, with a possible D match to TRBD2 (5 bases). Trimming pared 2 bases from V and 0 bases from J, leaving 12 bases between. CDR1 is SGHRS, CDR2 YFSETQ, per germline. The CDR3 extends over 15 amino acids. The CDR3 region has the DNA TGCGCCAGCAGCTTCGGGAAACTCAGCTCCTACGAGCAGTACTTC. Amino acid sequence: CASSFGKLSSYEQYF.

The chain combines TRBV5-8 with TRBJ2-1, with D tentatively TRBD2 (6 bases). Germline assignment: CDR1 SGHTS and CDR2 YDEGEE. CDR3 size: 15 residues. V was trimmed by 4 bases and J by 4 bases, leaving 15 bases between them. CDR3 DNA sequence: TGTGCCAGCAGCCTGGGGGGAGGTTCTTACAATGAGCAGTTCTTC. Its translation is CASSLGGGSYNEQFF.

Note on this clone: This sample includes further DNA sequences coding for the same CDR3. CDR3 amino acids: CASSLGNEQYF. In nucleotides, the CDR3 is TGTGCCAGCAGTTTAGGAAACGAGCAGTACTTC. The chain is built from TRBV27 and TRBJ2-7; D is ambiguous. Trimming removed 2 bases from V and 5 bases from J, with 4 bases in between. The CDR3 is made up of 11 amino acids. CDR1 and CDR2 from the germline V gene are MNHEY and SMNVEV (reference sequence).

This clone appeared a single time. The chain is built from TRBV7-6 and TRBJ1-4; D might be TRBD1 (5 bases). This CDR3 spans 14 amino acids. Germline CDR1 reads SGHVS; CDR2 reads FNYEAQ. Trimming removed 4 bases from V and 7 bases from J, with 13 bases in between. In DNA form, the CDR3 reads TGTGCCAGCAGCTCCTCGGATGGGGGTGAAAAACTGTTTTTT. Amino acid sequence: CASSSSDGGEKLFF.

V gene TRBV28 combines with J gene TRBJ2-3; D is uncertain. The CDR3 consists of 15 residues. Trimming stripped 2 bases from V and 4 bases from J, with 13 bases between. Germline CDR1 MDHEN, CDR2 SYDVKM. This CDR3 reads CASSLPQLGSDTQYF. Here the CDR3 DNA reads TGTGCCAGCAGTTTACCTCAGTTGGGGTCAGATACGCAGTATTTT.

This chain links TRBV11-2 with TRBJ2-7, with D perhaps matching TRBD1 or TRBD2 (5 bases each). Germline loops: CDR1 SGHAT, CDR2 FQNNGV. This CDR3 is 14 amino acids long. With 2 bases removed from V and 6 bases from J, the gap between germline ends came to 14 bases. DNA of the CDR3: TGTGCCAGCAGCTTATTGAGGGGATCAGGCGAGCAGTACTTC. Protein product: CASSLLRGSGEQYF.

The chain recombines TRBV6-1 with TRBJ2-3; D is perhaps TRBD2 (5 bases). This CDR3 contains 16 residues. Germline V lookup: CDR1 MNHNS, CDR2 SASEGT. V lost 0 bases and J 0 bases, leaving 10 bases between the germline ends. The CDR3 sequence is CASSEAEVTSTDTQYF. The CDR3 nucleotides are TGTGCCAGCAGTGAAGCGGAGGTTACTAGCACAGATACGCAGTATTTT.

This chain connects TRBV2 to TRBJ2-7; D is perhaps TRBD1 (5 bases). Germline V gene data show CDR1 as SNHLY and CDR2 as FYNNEI. This CDR3 has 14 amino acids. V lost 7 bases and J 6 bases, leaving 19 bases between the germline ends. The CDR3 region has the DNA TGTGCCAGCACCCTGAGTCAGGGCTTCTCCGAGCAGTACTTC. Translating it yields CASTLSQGFSEQYF.

The V gene is TRBV6-1, the J gene TRBJ2-7, with no clear D. The V end was cut by 4 bases, the J end by 0 bases, with 13 bases between. The CDR3 sequence is 15 residues long. CDR1 is MNHNS, CDR2 SASEGT, per germline. In DNA, the CDR3 is TGTGCCAGCAGTGGCGGCAGACCTTTCTCCTACGAGCAGTACTTC. Translation: CASSGGRPFSYEQYF.

The V call is TRBV28, the J call TRBJ2-1; 8 bases align to TRBD2. Losses at the gene ends were 6 bases for V and 3 bases for J; bases not matched to a gene: 16. The germline V gene encodes CDR1 MDHEN and CDR2 SYDVKM. There are 18 residues in the CDR3. CDR3: CASSLLTPAGEGYNEQFF. Here the CDR3 DNA reads TGTGCCAGCAGCCTATTAACCCCAGCGGGAGAGGGCTACAATGAGCAGTTCTTC.

The CDR3 sequence is CASSLGPQGDTQYF. The CDR3 region has the DNA TGTGCCAGCAGCTTGGGGCCGCAGGGCGATACGCAGTATTTT. The chain joins TRBV13 to TRBJ2-3; maybe TRBD1 (5 bases). V was trimmed by 3 bases and J by 6 bases, leaving 13 bases between them. The CDR3 has 14 residues. Germline CDR1 PRHDT, CDR2 FYEKMQ (reference sequence).

The rearrangement uses TRBV28 and TRBJ1-5; D possibly corresponds to TRBD1 (5 bases). With 1 base removed from V and 6 bases from J, the gap between germline ends came to 16 bases. The germline V gene has CDR1 MDHEN and CDR2 SYDVKM. The CDR3 covers 16 residues. The CDR3 DNA is TGTGCCAGCAGTTTATCACCAGGGAAAGATATTCAGCCCCAGCATTTT. It specifies CASSLSPGKDIQPQHF.

The CDR3 here is CASSEVGTGLGYTF. The CDR3 DNA is TGTGCCAGCAGTGAAGTGGGGACAGGGCTAGGCTACACCTTC. This chain links TRBV6-1 with TRBJ1-2; 9 positions agree with TRBD1. Germline V gives CDR1 MNHNS, CDR2 SASEGT. The trim removed 1 base at V and 8 bases at J, leaving 5 bases unmatched. The CDR3 sequence is 14 residues long.

The V call is TRBV2, the J call TRBJ1-2, with D unclear. V lost 7 bases to trimming and J lost 0 bases, with 9 bases between them. The CDR3 sequence is 13 residues long. CDR1 and CDR2 from the germline V gene are SNHLY and FYNNEI. Here the CDR3 DNA reads TGTGCCAGCATGGTCGGTTCTAACTATGGCTACACCTTC. This codes for CASMVGSNYGYTF. The full variable domain, its missing parts supplied by reference TRBV2 and TRBJ1-2, is EPEVTQTPSHQVTQMGQEVILRCVPISNHLYFYWYRQILGQKVEFLVSFYNNEISEKSEIFDDQFSVERPDGSNFTLKIRSTKLEDSAMYFCASMVGSNYGYTFGSGTRLTVV.

The rearrangement joins TRBV6-6 to TRBJ1-1; D not certain. The CDR3 is 15 residues long. V lost 4 bases and J 0 bases, leaving 12 bases between the germline ends. Germline loops: CDR1 MNHNY, CDR2 SVGAGI (reference sequence). CDR3 amino acids: CASSLSLRVNTEAFF. CDR3 in DNA: TGTGCCAGCAGTTTATCCCTTAGGGTGAACACTGAAGCTTTCTTT.

As to this clone: The same CDR3 can be traced to other DNA sequences in this sample. The J gene is TRBJ2-7, the V gene TRBV4-2; D gene ambiguous. With 1 base removed from V and 3 bases from J, the gap between germline ends came to 4 bases. Germline values: CDR1 LGHNA, CDR2 YNFKEQ. This CDR3 contains 12 residues. CDR3 nucleotides: TGTGCCAGCAGCCAAGCTGGCTACGAGCAGTACTTC. This encodes CASSQAGYEQYF.

In this sample, this clone turned up once. The genes are TRBV11-2 and TRBJ2-1; the D is unclear. Trimming cost V 4 bases and J 0 bases, with 10 bases left between them. Germline assignment: CDR1 SGHAT and CDR2 FQNNGV. The CDR3 has 15 amino acids. CDR3 sequence reads: CASSYTPSSYNEQFF. The CDR3, as DNA: TGTGCCAGCAGCTATACTCCGAGCTCCTACAATGAGCAGTTCTTC.

The V call is TRBV4-3, the J call TRBJ2-1; no clear D. This CDR3 is 16 amino acids long. The germline V gene encodes CDR1 LGHNA and CDR2 YSLEER. Trimming removed 0 bases from V and 6 bases from J, with 15 bases in between. The CDR3 spells CASSQEVLELANEQFF. CDR3 coding DNA: TGCGCCAGCAGCCAAGAAGTTCTTGAGTTGGCCAATGAGCAGTTCTTC.

The chain uses TRBV6-1 and TRBJ1-3, with D uncertain. The CDR3 totals 15 residues. The V end lost 2 bases, the J end lost 4 bases, and 12 bases lay between the germline ends. The germline V gene has CDR1 MNHNS and CDR2 SASEGT. DNA for the CDR3: TGTGCCAGCAGTGAATGGTTACAGTTAGGAAACACCATATATTTT. Translated: CASSEWLQLGNTIYF.

This rearrangement joins TRBV28 to TRBJ2-7; 9 nucleotides line up with TRBD1. Looked up from germline, CDR1 is MDHEN and CDR2 is SYDVKM. The CDR3 spans 17 residues. V shed 5 bases and J 1 base; nucleotides not matched to a gene: 12. The CDR3 region has the DNA TGTGCCAGCAGTCTTCCGGGACAGGGACTTACATCCTACGAGCAGTACTTC. This sequence encodes CASSLPGQGLTSYEQYF.

Comment on this clone: The identical CDR3 is also encoded by other nucleotide sequences in the sample. This rearrangement joins TRBV9 to TRBJ2-2; tentatively, D is TRBD1 (5 bases). The CDR3 has 13 amino acids. Germline CDR1 and CDR2: SGDLS and YYNGEE. Trimming removed 5 bases at V and 6 bases at J, with 11 bases between. CDR3 DNA sequence: TGTGCCAGCAGAGGATTAGGGGCCGGGGAGCTGTTTTTT. The encoded protein is CASRGLGAGELFF.

This chain uses TRBV6-6 with TRBJ1-2, with a weak D call TRBD1 (5 bases). The CDR3 extends over 16 amino acids. The V and J ends lost 4 bases and 3 bases respectively, with 18 bases between them. Germline CDR1 reads MNHNY; CDR2 reads SVGAGI (reference sequence). The CDR3 region has the DNA TGTGCCAGCAGTTCCTCAAATGACGGAGGGGACTATGGCTACACCTTC. The encoded protein is CASSSSNDGGDYGYTF.

This chain uses TRBV28 with TRBJ2-5; 10 nucleotides agree with TRBD2. Trimming removed 8 bases from V and 5 bases from J; junction bases left unmatched: 11. Germline V gene data show CDR1 as MDHEN and CDR2 as SYDVKM. This CDR3 is 15 amino acids long. The CDR3 loop is CASGSGRVLRETQYF. CDR3 in DNA: TGTGCCAGCGGGAGCGGGAGGGTCCTCCGCGAGACCCAGTACTTC.

The chain recombines TRBV6-6 with TRBJ2-5; 12 nucleotides align to TRBD2. With the DNA end fitting TRBJ2-7 better, the J assignment may be wrong. The CDR3 has 15 amino acids. From germline, CDR1 is MNHNY and CDR2 SVGAGI (reference sequence). CDR3 DNA: TGTGCCAGCAGTCCTACTAGCGGGAGGTCCTACGAGCAGTACTTC. As protein: CASSPTSGRSYEQYF.